This T cell receptor (beta chain) emerged from a study of T cells in Graves' hyperthyroidism and ophthalmopathy. Study context: Any treatment followed the collection of peripheral blood at initial diagnosis.

It was RNA transcripts that yielded the amplified TCR beta CDR3 regions. Primed by the HTBI set, a first-round RT-PCR was run on the TCR CDR3. In TCRdb, the multiplex PCR reads were re-called with MiXCR into one record per CDR3 protein. The table includes 550,000 to 650,000 distinct CDR3 sequences, around 14% detected once. These patients, aged 18 to 65, had recently diagnosed hyperthyroidism lasting under 2 months. Exclusion of a patient resulted from uncontrolled infection, other autoimmune disease, pregnancy or lactation. At first hyperthyroidism diagnosis, before any ophthalmopathy symptoms, the blood sample was collected. The V and J ends lost 7 bases and 1 base respectively, with 25 bases between them. In germline, CDR1 is SNHLY, CDR2 FYNNEI. This CDR3 contains 18 residues. This clonotype was seen a few times.

Sequenced material: blood. The receptor comes from a woman aged 25 to 45 with Graves' hyperthyroidism that later progressed to Graves' ophthalmopathy. The chain links TRBV2 to TRBJ2-5; D gene uncertain. For the CDR3, the DNA is TGTGCCAGCAAGAATCGGGTCTCCATCAAAAGGCCCCAAGAGACCCAGTACTTC. It is translated as CASKNRVSIKRPQETQYF.